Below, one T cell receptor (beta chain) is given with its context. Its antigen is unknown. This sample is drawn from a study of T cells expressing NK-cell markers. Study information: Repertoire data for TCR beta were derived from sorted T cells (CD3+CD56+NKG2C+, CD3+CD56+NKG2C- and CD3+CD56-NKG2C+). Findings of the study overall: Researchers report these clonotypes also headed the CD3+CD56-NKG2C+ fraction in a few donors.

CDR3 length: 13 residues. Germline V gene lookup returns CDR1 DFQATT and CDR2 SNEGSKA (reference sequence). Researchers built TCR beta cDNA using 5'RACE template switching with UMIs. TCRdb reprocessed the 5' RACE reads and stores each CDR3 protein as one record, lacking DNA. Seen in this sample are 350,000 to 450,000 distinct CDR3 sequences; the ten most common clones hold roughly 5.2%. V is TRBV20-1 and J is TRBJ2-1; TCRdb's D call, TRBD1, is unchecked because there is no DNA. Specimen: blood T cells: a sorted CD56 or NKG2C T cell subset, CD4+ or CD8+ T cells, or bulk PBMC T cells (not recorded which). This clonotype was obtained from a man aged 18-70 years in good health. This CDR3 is CSAPEGVHGEQFF.